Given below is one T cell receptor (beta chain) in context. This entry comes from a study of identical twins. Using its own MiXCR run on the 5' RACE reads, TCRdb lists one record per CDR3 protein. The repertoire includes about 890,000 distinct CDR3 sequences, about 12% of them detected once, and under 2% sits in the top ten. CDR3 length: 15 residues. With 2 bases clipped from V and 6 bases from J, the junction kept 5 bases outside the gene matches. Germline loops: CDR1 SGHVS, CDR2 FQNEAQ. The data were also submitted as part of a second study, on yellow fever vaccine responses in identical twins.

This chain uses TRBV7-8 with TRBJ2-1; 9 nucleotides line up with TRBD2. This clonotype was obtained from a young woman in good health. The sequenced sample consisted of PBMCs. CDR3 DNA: TGTGCCAGCAGCTTATCGGGGACTAGCCTCAATGAGCAGTTCTTC. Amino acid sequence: CASSLSGTSLNEQFF.